These T cell receptor beta chains were read from a single sample in a study of blood T cell repertoires in COVID-19. Sequenced by immunoSEQ multiplex PCR; TCRdb stores in-frame clones only, minus some. The sample has 95,000 to 150,000 clones; roughly nine tenths are singletons. Sequenced: peripheral blood. These receptors originate from a man between 65 and 80 years old with active or convalescent COVID-19. The CDR3 runs from the conserved cysteine through the conserved F or W. The order of the fields is J gene, V gene, clone size, D gene, CDR3 DNA, CDR3 protein. The D gene is left open where the match is weak. Size values are once, few and many counts, or a class for expanded clones, and some rows have none.

TRBJ2-1	TRBV28	-	TRBD1	TGTGCCAGCAGCCCCGACAGGGGCTCCTACAATGAGCAGTTCTTC	CASSPDRGSYNEQFF
TRBJ2-1	TRBV20-1	-	-	TGCAGTGCTACCTTAGCGAATGAGCAGTTCTTC	CSATLANEQFF
TRBJ2-1	TRBV5-8	-	-	TGTGCCAGCAGCCACCTTCAGGGGGGAAAGACCTACAATGAGCAGTTCTTC	CASSHLQGGKTYNEQFF
TRBJ1-1	TRBV5-4	few	-	TGTGCCAGCAGCTCTCCAGGCAGCACTGAAGCTTTCTTT	CASSSPGSTEAFF
TRBJ2-7	TRBV4-1	-	-	TGCGCCAGCAGCCAACTCGGCTACGAGCAGTACTTC	CASSQLGYEQYF
TRBJ2-3	TRBV5-1	-	TRBD2	TGCGCCAGCAGCTGGGGGACTAGCGGAGACACTAGCACAGATACGCAGTATTTT	CASSWGTSGDTSTDTQYF
TRBJ2-1	TRBV27	-	TRBD1	TGTGCCAGCAATAGACAGGGGGGTTACAATGAGCAGTTCTTC	CASNRQGGYNEQFF
TRBJ2-1	TRBV11-2	once	TRBD2	TGTGCCAGCAGCTTAGAGGCTAGCGGGAGACTCGGTGAGCAGTTCTTC	CASSLEASGRLGEQFF
TRBJ2-7	TRBV7-9	-	TRBD1	TGTGCCAGCAGCGGACAGGGGGCAGATGGGGAGCAGTACTTC	CASSGQGADGEQYF
TRBJ2-2	TRBV28	-	-	TGTGCCAGCAGTCTGGTGAGGACTCGCAAAACCGGGGAGCTGTTTTTT	CASSLVRTRKTGELFF
TRBJ2-3	TRBV3-1/TRBV3-2	-	TRBD2	TGTGCCAGCAGCCAAGCCGACCGCGGGGGAAAAGATACGCAGTATTTT	CASSQADRGGKDTQYF
TRBJ1-5	TRBV19	-	TRBD1	TGTGCCAGCAAAGAACAGGGGGCTGAACGACAGCCCCAGCATTTT	CASKEQGAERQPQHF
TRBJ2-2	TRBV24-1	few	-	TGTGCCACCAGTTCGGGGGAAGGGGAGCTGTTTTTT	CATSSGEGELFF
TRBJ2-3	TRBV15	-	TRBD2	TGTGCCACCAGGAGGCCGGGGCTAGCGGGGGAAACGCAGTATTTT	CATRRPGLAGETQYF
TRBJ2-7	TRBV12-3/TRBV12-4	-	-	TGTGCCAGCAGTTTGGTTATTAGCTACGAGCAGTACTTC	CASSLVISYEQYF
TRBJ1-2	TRBV29-1	-	-	TGCAGCGTTGAGCGGCGGTGGGGCTACACCTTC	CSVERRWGYTF
TRBJ2-3	TRBV5-1	once	TRBD2	TGCGCCAGCAGCTTGGACGGGAGGGGCACAGATACGCAGTATTTT	CASSLDGRGTDTQYF
TRBJ2-2	TRBV14	once	-	TGTGCCAGCAGCCAATCAGTAACAGGGTCCTATACCGGGGAGCTGTTTTTT	CASSQSVTGSYTGELFF
TRBJ2-5	TRBV11-3	-	-	TGTGCCAGCAGCCCGGACTCCGAAGAGACCCAGTACTTC	CASSPDSEETQYF
TRBJ1-3	TRBV19	-	-	TGTGCCAGTAGTATAGCCCTGAAGAGCTCTGGAAACACCATATATTTT	CASSIALKSSGNTIYF
TRBJ1-5	TRBV5-1	-	-	TGCGCCAGCAGCTTGGAAGCACGGGGTCAGCCCCAGCATTTT	CASSLEARGQPQHF
TRBJ2-5	TRBV3-1/TRBV3-2	few	-	TGTGCCAGCAGCGCTACCGCGGGGCCCCAGTACTTC	CASSATAGPQYF
TRBJ2-1	TRBV19	-	TRBD2	TGTGCCAGTAGCGGACTAGCGGACCTTAGGAATGAGCAGTTCTTC	CASSGLADLRNEQFF
TRBJ1-4	TRBV27	-	-	TGTGCCAGCAGTTTATCGGGGGGGGAAAAACTGTTTTTT	CASSLSGGEKLFF
TRBJ2-7	TRBV19	-	TRBD2	TGTGCCAGTAGTATAGCGACTAGCGGGAGGAGCGAGCAGTACTTC	CASSIATSGRSEQYF
TRBJ2-3	TRBV7-9	-	-	TGTGCCAGCAGCACTATTACAGATACGCAGTATTTT	CASSTITDTQYF
TRBJ2-4	TRBV28	-	TRBD1	TGTGCCAGCAGTTTCGACAGGGGGAGCGCCAAAAACATTCAGTACTTC	CASSFDRGSAKNIQYF